Detailed here is one TCR beta chain. Its target is not known. The data are from a study of graft-versus-host responses after intestinal transplantation. The V end lost 2 bases, the J end lost 3 bases, and 3 bases lay between the germline ends. The V gene's germline CDR1 is ENHRY and CDR2 SYGVKD. This CDR3 has 12 residues. Findings and caveats of the study: There was an association between peak levels of circulating GvH clones and early post-transplant HvG declines. GvH clones were found in recipient marrow; some appeared first in ileum or blood.

Libraries were prepared by immunoSEQ multiplex PCR; TCRdb keeps only in-frame clonotypes and omits some of them. The sample records about 86,000 clones, about 88% being singletons. This rearrangement joins TRBV10-3 to TRBJ2-3; D call uncertain. The material was unstimulated CD4+ T cells sorted from spleen or lymph node cells, obtained before transplant. The TCR originated in a human donor who was the organ donor for an intestinal transplant. CDR3 in amino acids: CAISEVTDTQYF. CDR3 DNA: TGTGCCATCAGTGAGGTAACAGATACGCAGTATTTT.